One sample yielded the 29 T cell receptor beta chains listed below, sequenced in a study of blood T cell repertoires in COVID-19. The table came from immunoSEQ multiplex PCR; TCRdb's copy has only in-frame clones and leaves some out. The data show fewer than 300,000 clones, 91% seen once. The sequenced material came from peripheral blood. The receptors were gathered from a woman in her twenties or thirties with COVID-19, enrolled during active disease.

This chain joins TRBV3-1 (or the pseudogene TRBV3-2) and TRBJ1-2; D may be TRBD1 (5 bases). The germline V gene encodes CDR1 LGHDT and CDR2 YNNKEL (reference sequence). This CDR3 is built from 14 residues. Trimming stripped 5 bases from V and 4 bases from J, with 14 bases between. In nucleotides, the CDR3 is TGTGCCAGCAGCTCGGGACTTCGGCGCTATGGCTACACCTTC. This sequence encodes CASSSGLRRYGYTF.

The chain links TRBV2 to TRBJ1-6; 7 bases align to TRBD1. V lost 9 bases to trimming and J lost 5 bases; unmatched junction nucleotides: 4. The CDR3 contains 13 residues. Per the germline V gene, CDR1 is SNHLY and CDR2 is FYNNEI. The CDR3 bases are TGTGCCAGAGGGACAGATAATAATTCACCCCTCCACTTT. Translated, it gives CARGTDNNSPLHF.

This clone was observed once. The chain couples TRBV13 to TRBJ2-7; 8 nucleotides align to TRBD1. This CDR3 spans 14 amino acids. Trimming removed 5 bases from V and 3 bases from J; junction bases left unmatched: 6. CDR1 PRHDT and CDR2 FYEKMQ come from the germline V gene (reference sequence). For the CDR3, the DNA is TGTGCCAGCAGCCAATCAACAGGGGGCTACGAGCAGTACTTC. Translating gives CASSQSTGGYEQYF.

The chain links TRBV5-1 to TRBJ2-1, with D maybe TRBD2 (5 bases). The V end was cut by 4 bases, the J end by 0 bases, with 14 bases between. This CDR3 is built from 16 residues. Per germline, CDR1 SGHRS and CDR2 YFSETQ. CDR3 sequence: CASSPRGFSSYNEQFF. CDR3 in DNA: TGCGCCAGCAGCCCCCGAGGGTTCAGCTCCTACAATGAGCAGTTCTTC.

The chain employs TRBV11-2 and TRBJ2-5; a weak D match, TRBD2 (5 bases). This CDR3 spans 14 amino acids. Trimming shortened V by 3 bases and J by 2 bases, and 10 bases separated the two germline ends. The germline gives CDR1 SGHAT, CDR2 FQNNGV. The CDR3 sequence is CASSFQDLQETQYF. As DNA, the CDR3 is TGTGCCAGCAGCTTTCAGGACTTGCAAGAGACCCAGTACTTC.

The chain recombines TRBV30 with TRBJ2-2, with 7 bases matching TRBD2. The CDR3 runs 13 residues. The V and J ends lost 1 base and 5 bases, in that order; junction bases with no gene match: 1. Germline CDR1 GTSNPN, CDR2 SVGIG (reference sequence). The CDR3 loop reads CAWSGGGTGELFF. For the CDR3, the DNA is TGTGCCTGGAGTGGGGGGGGAACCGGGGAGCTGTTTTTT.

V gene TRBV5-6 combines with J gene TRBJ1-1; a weak D match, TRBD1 (6 bases). The CDR3 spans 15 residues. The V end lost 0 bases, the J end lost 1 base, and 10 bases lay between the germline ends. Per germline, CDR1 SGHDT and CDR2 YYEEEE. The CDR3 protein is CASSLAGGPNTEAFF. The CDR3 DNA sequence: TGTGCCAGCAGCTTGGCGGGGGGCCCGAACACTGAAGCTTTCTTT.

J is TRBJ2-5 and V is TRBV28; D is unresolved. V was trimmed by 8 bases and J by 3 bases, leaving 7 bases between them. Germline V gene data show CDR1 as MDHEN and CDR2 as SYDVKM. The CDR3 covers 11 residues. This CDR3 reads CASGRKETQYF. The CDR3 region has the DNA TGTGCCAGCGGCAGAAAAGAGACCCAGTACTTC.

The chain couples TRBV19 to TRBJ2-2; maybe TRBD1 (6 bases). The CDR3 totals 13 residues. The germline gives CDR1 LNHDA, CDR2 SQIVND (reference sequence). With 6 bases removed from V and 4 bases from J, the gap between germline ends came to 9 bases. The CDR3 DNA sequence: TGTGCCAGTAGACTACAGGGCACCGGGGAGCTGTTTTTT. This sequence encodes CASRLQGTGELFF. Full variable domain (missing parts from reference TRBV19 and TRBJ2-2): DGGITQSPKYLFRKEGQNVTLSCEQNLNHDAMYWYRQDPGQGLRLIYYSQIVNDFQKGDIAEGYSVSREKKESFPLTVTSAQKNPTAFYLCASRLQGTGELFFGEGSRLTVL.

This sequence joins TRBV29-1 and TRBJ2-7; D is perhaps TRBD1 (7 bases). This CDR3 contains 13 residues. Trimming removed 4 bases at V and 5 bases at J, with 15 bases between. Looked up from germline, CDR1 is SQVTM and CDR2 is ANQGSEA. The CDR3 DNA follows: TGCAGCGTTGTAGGGCAGGGGGGCAACGAGCAGTACTTC. As protein: CSVVGQGGNEQYF.

The chain uses TRBV3-1 (or the pseudogene TRBV3-2) and TRBJ1-1; no clear D gene. The length of the CDR3 is 14 residues. Trimming removed 3 bases from V and 1 base from J, with 9 bases in between. Germline assignment: CDR1 LGHDT and CDR2 YNNKEL (reference sequence). CDR3: CASSHETPNTEAFF. For the CDR3, the DNA is TGTGCCAGCAGCCACGAGACACCGAACACTGAAGCTTTCTTT.

V usage is TRBV6-6 and J usage is TRBJ1-1; D is perhaps TRBD1 (6 bases). V was pared by 2 bases and J by 4 bases, with 8 bases between. The CDR3 runs to 13 residues. The V gene's germline CDR1 is MNHNY and CDR2 SVGAGI (reference sequence). This chain's CDR3 is CASSYGRGTEAFF. DNA for the CDR3: TGTGCCAGCAGTTACGGCAGGGGCACTGAAGCTTTCTTT.

The rearrangement links TRBV12-5 to TRBJ2-7; possible D gene TRBD1, 6 bases. Germline values: CDR1 LGHNT, CDR2 FRNRAP. The CDR3 covers 13 residues. The V end lost 5 bases, the J end lost 4 bases, and 12 bases lay between the germline ends. For the CDR3, the DNA is TGTGCTAGTGGTCTGGGACAAAGGTACGAGCAGTACTTC. It translates to CASGLGQRYEQYF.

Here the CDR3 reads CASSIGTSGSLYEQYF. The CDR3 DNA is TGCGCCAGCAGCATCGGGACTAGCGGGAGTTTATACGAGCAGTACTTC. V and J are TRBV5-1 and TRBJ2-7; 14 bases line up with TRBD2. CDR1 and CDR2 (germline): SGHRS, YFSETQ. The trim removed 4 bases at V and 4 bases at J, leaving 7 bases unmatched. There are 16 residues in the CDR3.

V is TRBV5-1 and J is TRBJ2-5; 8 bases are shared with TRBD1. V shed 3 bases, J shed 1 base, and the junction held 5 bases outside the gene matches. The length of the CDR3 is 15 residues. CDR1 and CDR2 (germline): SGHRS, YFSETQ. The CDR3 coding sequence is TGCGCCAGCAGCTGGACAGGGCGGGTCCAAGAGACCCAGTACTTC. Translated, it gives CASSWTGRVQETQYF.

V usage is TRBV6-2 or TRBV6-3 and J usage is TRBJ2-6, with D possibly being TRBD1 (6 bases). Looked up from germline, CDR1 is MNHEY and CDR2 is SVGEGT. The V gene lost 4 bases and the J gene lost 1 base, with 17 bases spanning the gap. The CDR3 spans 18 residues. CDR3 amino acids: CASSFTGMSPSGANVLTF. The CDR3 DNA reads TGTGCCAGCAGTTTCACAGGGATGTCCCCTTCTGGGGCCAACGTCCTGACTTTC.

The chain has TRBV27 and TRBJ2-1; 12 bases agree with TRBD2. The CDR3 spans 13 residues. The trim removed 5 bases at V and 10 bases at J, leaving 3 bases unmatched. Germline V gives CDR1 MNHEY, CDR2 SMNVEV (reference sequence). The CDR3 reads CASSLGLAGEQFF. The CDR3 DNA sequence: TGTGCCAGCAGTCTTGGACTAGCGGGGGAGCAGTTCTTC.

The chain is built from TRBV19 and TRBJ1-1; TRBD1 matches at 8 bases. V was pared by 6 bases and J by 2 bases, with 2 bases of the junction left unmatched. The CDR3 covers 13 residues. Germline CDR1 LNHDA, CDR2 SQIVND (reference sequence). CDR3 coding DNA: TGTGCCAGTAGGGACAGGGTCAACACTGAAGCTTTCTTT. It codes for CASRDRVNTEAFF.

This clone turned up a few times. The chain recombines TRBV27 with TRBJ2-7, with TRBD1 matching 7 bases. The CDR3 extends over 12 amino acids. The V segment lost 6 bases and the J segment 5 bases; nucleotides outside the gene matches: 4. Germline V CDR1 and CDR2: MNHEY, SMNVEV (reference sequence). CDR3 DNA sequence: TGTGCCAGCAGGACAGGGATCAACGAGCAGTACTTC. Translation gives CASRTGINEQYF.

This rearrangement joins TRBV2 to TRBJ1-1, with 8 positions matching TRBD1. Looked up from germline, CDR1 is SNHLY and CDR2 is FYNNEI. With V trimmed by 3 bases and J by 5 bases, 8 bases remained unmatched. CDR3 length equals 15 residues. In DNA form, the CDR3 reads TGTGCCAGCAGTGATCAGGGGGCAAAGGGAACTGAAGCTTTCTTT. Its protein is CASSDQGAKGTEAFF. Looking up the rest from reference TRBV2 and TRBJ1-1 gives the full variable domain: EPEVTQTPSHQVTQMGQEVILRCVPISNHLYFYWYRQILGQKVEFLVSFYNNEISEKSEIFDDQFSVERPDGSNFTLKIRSTKLEDSAMYFCASSDQGAKGTEAFFGQGTRLTVV.

V gene TRBV5-1 combines with J gene TRBJ2-5; TRBD1 is a possible D gene (5 bases). Trimming stripped 1 base from V and 4 bases from J, with 11 bases between. The CDR3 runs to 14 residues. Per the germline V gene, CDR1 is SGHRS and CDR2 is YFSETQ. CDR3 sequence (DNA): TGCGCCAGCAGCTTGAGGGGTAGGTCAGAGACCCAGTACTTC. This translates into CASSLRGRSETQYF.

V is TRBV7-9 and J is TRBJ2-3; D is ambiguous. Looked up from germline, CDR1 is SEHNR and CDR2 is FQNEAQ (reference sequence). Trimming stripped 5 bases from V and 6 bases from J, with 18 bases between. This CDR3 has 15 residues. This chain's CDR3 is CASSRVLGTWDTQYF. CDR3 DNA sequence: TGTGCCAGCAGCCGGGTCCTAGGTACATGGGATACGCAGTATTTT.

This chain joins TRBV19 and TRBJ2-2; the D is unclear. V lost 2 bases to trimming and J lost 4 bases, with 14 bases between them. This CDR3 is built from 16 residues. CDR1 LNHDA and CDR2 SQIVND come from the germline V gene (reference sequence). As DNA, the CDR3 is TGTGCCAGTAGTATAAAACCGCTAGAAAGCACCGGGGAGCTGTTTTTT. Amino acid sequence: CASSIKPLESTGELFF.

The chain uses TRBV7-7 and TRBJ1-4, with TRBD1 matching over 8 bases. Per germline, CDR1 SSHAT and CDR2 FNYEAQ (reference sequence). With 3 bases clipped from V and 8 bases from J, the junction kept 2 bases outside the gene matches. The CDR3 covers 13 residues. CDR3 loop: CASSFDRGEKLFF. In nucleotides, the CDR3 is TGTGCCAGCAGCTTTGACAGGGGCGAAAAACTGTTTTTT.

The chain couples TRBV18 to TRBJ1-6; D is unclear. Germline-derived CDR1 and CDR2 are KGHSH and LQKENI. V was clipped by 1 base and J by 7 bases, with 2 bases between them. The CDR3 extends over 12 amino acids. For the CDR3, the DNA is TGTGCCAGCTCACCACTAAATTCACCCCTCCACTTT. Translating gives CASSPLNSPLHF.

The table lists this clone with a count of one. The chain carries TRBV7-2 and TRBJ2-7; TRBD1 aligns across 12 bases. The V gene's germline CDR1 is SGHTA and CDR2 FQGNSA. V trimming: 0 bases; J trimming: 11 bases; junction bases outside the gene matches: 5. The CDR3 is made up of 14 amino acids. CDR3 protein: CASSLADGTGGEYF. The CDR3 bases are TGTGCCAGCAGCTTAGCCGATGGGACAGGGGGCGAGTACTTC.

The chain couples TRBV7-9 to TRBJ2-5; 11 nucleotides line up with TRBD1. From germline, CDR1 is SEHNR and CDR2 FQNEAQ (reference sequence). The J segment lost 4 bases and the V segment lost 6 bases, leaving 10 bases of the junction unmatched. The CDR3 spans 16 residues. The CDR3 protein is CASSLTGTGGTETQYF. The CDR3 bases are TGTGCCAGCAGTTTAACAGGGACAGGGGGAACAGAGACCCAGTACTTC.

The chain uses TRBV15 and TRBJ2-7; D ambiguous. Deletions cut 1 base from V and 0 bases from J, with 7 bases between. The CDR3 spans 14 residues. Germline CDR1 reads LNHNV; CDR2 reads YYDKDF (reference sequence). The CDR3 DNA reads as TGTGCCACCAGCAGAGTGTTCCGCTCCTACGAGCAGTACTTC. Translation gives CATSRVFRSYEQYF.

This clone was counted once. Other DNA sequences in this specimen translate into the identical CDR3. The chain combines TRBV28 with TRBJ2-7; the D gene is possibly TRBD1 (5 bases). Germline lookup yields CDR1 MDHEN and CDR2 SYDVKM. There are 11 residues in the CDR3. V lost 6 bases and J lost 4, with 7 bases in between. CDR3 amino acids: CASSDSYEQYF. CDR3 bases: TGTGCCAGCAGCGACAGTTACGAGCAGTACTTC.